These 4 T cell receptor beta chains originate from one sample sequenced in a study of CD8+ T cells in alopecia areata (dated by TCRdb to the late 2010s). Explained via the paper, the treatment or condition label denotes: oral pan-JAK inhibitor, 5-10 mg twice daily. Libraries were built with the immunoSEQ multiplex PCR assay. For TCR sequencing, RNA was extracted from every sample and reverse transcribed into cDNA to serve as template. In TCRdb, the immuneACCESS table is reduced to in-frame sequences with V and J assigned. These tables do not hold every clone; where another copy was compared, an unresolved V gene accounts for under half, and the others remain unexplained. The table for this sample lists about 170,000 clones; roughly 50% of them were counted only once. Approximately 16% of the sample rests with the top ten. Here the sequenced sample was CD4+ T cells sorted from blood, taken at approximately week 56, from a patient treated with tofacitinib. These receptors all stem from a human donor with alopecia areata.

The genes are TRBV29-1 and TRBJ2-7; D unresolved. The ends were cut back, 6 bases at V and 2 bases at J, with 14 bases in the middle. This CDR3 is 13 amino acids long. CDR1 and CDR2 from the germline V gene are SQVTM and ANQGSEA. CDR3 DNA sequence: TGCAGCGTGGGGTTGGGGTCCCCCTACGAGCAGTACTTC. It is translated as CSVGLGSPYEQYF.

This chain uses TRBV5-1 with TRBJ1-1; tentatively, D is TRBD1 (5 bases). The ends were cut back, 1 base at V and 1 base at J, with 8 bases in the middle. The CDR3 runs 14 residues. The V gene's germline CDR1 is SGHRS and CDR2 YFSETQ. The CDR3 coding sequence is TGCGCCAGCAGCTTGACGAGGGGGAACACTGAAGCTTTCTTT. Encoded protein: CASSLTRGNTEAFF.

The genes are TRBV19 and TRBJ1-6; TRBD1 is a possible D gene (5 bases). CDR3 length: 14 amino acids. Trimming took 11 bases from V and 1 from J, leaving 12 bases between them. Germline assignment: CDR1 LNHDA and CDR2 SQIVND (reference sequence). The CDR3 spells CAVTGGSYNSPLHF. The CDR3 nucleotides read TGTGCCGTCACGGGGGGTTCCTATAATTCACCCCTCCACTTT.

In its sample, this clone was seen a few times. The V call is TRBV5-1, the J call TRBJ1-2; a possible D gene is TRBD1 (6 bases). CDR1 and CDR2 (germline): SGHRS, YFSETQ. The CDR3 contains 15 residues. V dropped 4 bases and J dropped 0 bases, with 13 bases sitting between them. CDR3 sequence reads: CASSPTGDPNYGYTF. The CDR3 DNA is TGCGCCAGCAGCCCGACAGGAGACCCTAACTATGGCTACACCTTC. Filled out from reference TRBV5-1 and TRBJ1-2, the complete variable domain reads KAGVTQTPRYLIKTRGQQVTLSCSPISGHRSVSWYQQTPGQGLQFLFEYFSETQRNKGNFPGRFSGRQFSNSRSEMNVSTLELGDSALYLCASSPTGDPNYGYTFGSGTRLTVV.